One sample yielded the 27 T cell receptor beta chains listed below, sequenced in a study of Tregs in tolerant kidney transplant recipients. TCRdb's copy holds only in-frame clones and misses some; the assay was immunoSEQ multiplex PCR. This sample has about 60,000 clones, with roughly 92% found just once. This specimen was CD8+ T cells from blood, taken before the transplant. The receptors come from a human donor who received a combined kidney and bone marrow transplant.

The chain uses TRBV7-9 and TRBJ2-2; D ambiguous. Germline V CDR1 and CDR2: SEHNR, FQNEAQ (reference sequence). This CDR3 region has 12 residues. The V gene lost 5 bases and the J gene lost 4 bases, with 5 bases spanning the gap. The chain's CDR3 is CASSPVTGELFF. CDR3 nucleotide sequence: TGTGCCAGCAGCCCAGTCACCGGGGAGCTGTTTTTT.

This clone has a handful of counts. V gene TRBV5-1 combines with J gene TRBJ2-1; D gene ambiguous. This CDR3 region has 13 residues. Trimming pared 0 bases from V and 4 bases from J, leaving 5 bases between. Germline V gene sequence: CDR1 SGHRS, CDR2 YFSETQ. CDR3 DNA sequence: TGCGCCAGCAGCTTGGCCCAATACAATGAGCAGTTCTTC. Its translation: CASSLAQYNEQFF.

The genes are TRBV7-2 and TRBJ2-2, with 7 nucleotides matching TRBD1. J gave up 1 base and V 2 bases, and 4 bases lay outside the gene matches. CDR1 and CDR2 (germline): SGHTA, FQGNSA. The CDR3 runs to 16 residues. The CDR3 loop is CASSLFRDRNTGELFF. The CDR3 DNA sequence: TGTGCCAGCAGCTTATTCAGGGACAGGAACACCGGGGAGCTGTTTTTT.

The chain carries TRBV11-2 and TRBJ2-3; D is ambiguous. Germline CDR1 is SGHAT and CDR2 is FQNNGV. This CDR3 has 12 amino acids. V gave up 4 bases and J gave up 3 bases, with 5 bases separating them. CDR3 sequence reads: CASSSGTDTQYF. In DNA, the CDR3 is TGTGCCAGCAGCTCCGGGACAGATACGCAGTATTTT.

This chain uses TRBV5-5 with TRBJ1-1; 9 positions agree with TRBD1. Germline V CDR1 and CDR2: SGHKS, YYEKEE (reference sequence). This CDR3 is 15 amino acids long. With V trimmed by 5 bases and J by 10 bases, 15 bases remained unmatched. As DNA, the CDR3 is TGTGCCAGCAGTTTCTACCGGGACAGGGCTGTAGGAGCTTTCTTT. Amino acids: CASSFYRDRAVGAFF.

V is TRBV5-6 and J is TRBJ2-1, with D possibly matching TRBD2 (6 bases). V shed 6 bases and J shed 9 bases, with 19 bases lying between them. The CDR3 covers 14 residues. The germline gives CDR1 SGHDT, CDR2 YYEEEE. CDR3 in amino acids: CASIRGTVVREQFF. CDR3 DNA: TGTGCCAGCATCCGGGGGACGGTCGTCCGTGAGCAGTTCTTC.

The chain employs TRBV15 and TRBJ2-2, with 7 bases aligning to TRBD2. This CDR3 is 15 amino acids long. V lost 4 bases, J lost 5 bases, and 7 bases stayed unmatched. Germline V lookup: CDR1 LNHNV, CDR2 YYDKDF (reference sequence). The CDR3 spells CATSTWGGPTGELFF. Written as DNA, the CDR3 is TGTGCCACCAGCACGTGGGGGGGACCAACCGGGGAGCTGTTTTTT.

V usage is TRBV7-9 and J usage is TRBJ2-1; D is undetermined. Germline V gene data show CDR1 as SEHNR and CDR2 as FQNEAQ (reference sequence). The V end lost 6 bases, the J end lost 6 bases, and 15 bases lay between the germline ends. This CDR3 is built from 14 residues. CDR3 loop: CASRPKSSSNEQFF. The DNA for the CDR3 is TGTGCCAGCAGGCCAAAATCTAGTTCCAATGAGCAGTTCTTC.

The CDR3 reads CASSSTSSQQYF. CDR3 nucleotides: TGTGCCAGCAGCTCGACTAGCTCTCAGCAGTACTTC. The chain uses TRBV11-2 and TRBJ2-7, with 7 bases identical to TRBD2. Germline lookup yields CDR1 SGHAT and CDR2 FQNNGV. The CDR3 is made up of 12 amino acids. V was pared by 4 bases and J by 8 bases, with 5 bases of the junction left unmatched.

The chain uses TRBV12-5 and TRBJ2-1, with a weak D call TRBD2 (5 bases). Trimming cost V 6 bases and J 2 bases, with 11 bases left between them. The germline CDR1 and CDR2 sequences are LGHNT and FRNRAP. The length of the CDR3 is 14 residues. The CDR3 DNA reads TGTGCTAGTGGAGCCGGAGGCCCCTACAATGAGCAGTTCTTC. This gives the protein CASGAGGPYNEQFF.

This clone was picked up one time. Other DNA sequences within the sample encode an identical CDR3. This chain connects TRBV7-8 to TRBJ1-1, with 7 bases aligning to TRBD1. V gave up 5 bases and J gave up 4 bases; unmatched junction bases: 7. The CDR3 contains 14 residues. Germline CDR1 is SGHVS and CDR2 is FQNEAQ. The CDR3 sequence: CASSLGQVVTEAFF. CDR3 coding DNA: TGTGCCAGCAGCCTAGGACAGGTGGTCACTGAAGCTTTCTTT.

The CDR3 DNA follows: TGTGCCAGCAGAGCGGGAGAAAATGAAAAACTGTTTTTT. Translating gives CASRAGENEKLFF. The V call is TRBV5-4, the J call TRBJ1-4; D unresolved. The CDR3 sequence is 13 residues long. Trimming removed 5 bases at V and 5 bases at J, with 10 bases between. Germline CDR1 SGHNT, CDR2 YYREEE (reference sequence).

The chain joins TRBV6-5 to TRBJ2-1; 7 positions agree with TRBD2. CDR3 length: 15 residues. The germline V gene has CDR1 MNHEY and CDR2 SVGAGI. V lost 6 bases, J lost 3 bases, and 8 bases stayed unmatched. The CDR3 coding sequence is TGTGCCAGCAGCTTGGGGCTAGCGGACTACAATGAGCAGTTCTTC. Protein: CASSLGLADYNEQFF.

The chain employs TRBV7-9 and TRBJ2-3; D is perhaps TRBD1 (6 bases). CDR1 SEHNR and CDR2 FQNEAQ come from the germline V gene (reference sequence). The CDR3 runs to 16 residues. Trimming took 5 bases from V and 0 from J, leaving 15 bases between them. In DNA form, the CDR3 reads TGTGCCAGCAGCCCCCACAGGGCGACTAGCACAGATACGCAGTATTTT. This codes for CASSPHRATSTDTQYF.

The rearrangement links TRBV19 to TRBJ2-2; TRBD2 might be the D (7 bases). V was cut by 6 bases and J by 0 bases, with 8 bases left in between. Germline CDR1 LNHDA, CDR2 SQIVND (reference sequence). The CDR3 runs to 14 residues. In nucleotides, the CDR3 is TGTGCCAGTAGGGGGGGGCCGAACACCGGGGAGCTGTTTTTT. Its translation: CASRGGPNTGELFF.

The chain couples TRBV2 to TRBJ2-7; the match to TRBD1 covers 9 bases. In germline, CDR1 is SNHLY, CDR2 FYNNEI. This CDR3 region has 13 residues. With V trimmed by 10 bases and J by 2 bases, 6 bases remained unmatched. CDR3 region: CAIKTGGTYEQYF. CDR3 DNA: TGTGCCATCAAGACAGGGGGGACCTACGAGCAGTACTTC.

The chain has TRBV7-9 and TRBJ1-4; the match to TRBD1 covers 7 bases. Germline CDR1 reads SEHNR; CDR2 reads FQNEAQ (reference sequence). The trim removed 5 bases at V and 0 bases at J, leaving 3 bases unmatched. The CDR3 has 15 residues. CDR3 coding DNA: TGTGCCAGCAGCCACGGGACAGCAACTAATGAAAAACTGTTTTTT. Encoded protein: CASSHGTATNEKLFF.

The chain uses TRBV29-1 and TRBJ1-2, with no clear D. CDR1 SQVTM and CDR2 ANQGSEA come from the germline V gene. The CDR3 has 11 amino acids. Trimming stripped 3 bases from V and 8 bases from J, with 10 bases between. CDR3 sequence reads: CSVEGRRGYTF. In nucleotides, the CDR3 is TGCAGCGTTGAGGGCAGAAGGGGCTACACCTTC.

The rearrangement joins TRBV13 to TRBJ2-7, with 8 positions matching TRBD1. The germline gives CDR1 PRHDT, CDR2 FYEKMQ (reference sequence). J was trimmed by 4 bases and V by 5 bases; bases with no gene match: 10. The CDR3 has 15 residues. For the CDR3, the DNA is TGTGCCAGCAGCCATCAAGCAGGGGGCTGGTACGAGCAGTACTTC. Its protein product is CASSHQAGGWYEQYF.

For the CDR3, the DNA is TGTGCCATTCACCCGGGACAGGGGAACACTGAAGCTTTCTTT. Protein: CAIHPGQGNTEAFF. The chain recombines TRBV10-3 with TRBJ1-1, with 9 bases fitting TRBD1. The J segment lost 1 base and the V segment lost 9 bases, leaving 6 bases of the junction unmatched. The CDR3 sequence is 14 residues long. Germline CDR1 and CDR2: ENHRY and SYGVKD.

V is TRBV19 and J is TRBJ1-1; 7 bases agree with TRBD1. In germline, CDR1 is LNHDA, CDR2 SQIVND (reference sequence). There are 12 residues in the CDR3. V lost 9 bases and J lost 1; bases outside the gene matches: 2. CDR3: CASRTGNTEAFF. CDR3 nucleotides: TGTGCCAGCAGGACAGGGAACACTGAAGCTTTCTTT.

The chain carries TRBV4-3 and TRBJ1-1; tentative D call: TRBD1 (6 bases). CDR1 LGHNA and CDR2 YSLEER come from the germline V gene. Trimming pared 3 bases from V and 7 bases from J, leaving 15 bases between. The CDR3 loop spans 14 amino acids. The CDR3 bases are TGCGCCAGCAGCCAGGGCAGGGGCTTGGGTGAAGCTTTCTTT. Translated: CASSQGRGLGEAFF.

The chain joins TRBV11-3 to TRBJ2-6; TRBD1 matches at 7 bases. This CDR3 is built from 19 residues. Germline loops: CDR1 SGHNT, CDR2 YENEEA. J was trimmed by 1 base and V by 10 bases; bases with no gene match: 19. The CDR3 region is CAIKARGLILGSGANVLTF. The CDR3 DNA follows: TGTGCCATCAAGGCGAGGGGGCTTATTCTTGGATCTGGGGCCAACGTCCTGACTTTC.

This clone has a handful of counts. CDR3 sequence: CASSLRGAVETQYF. The DNA of the CDR3 is TGTGCCAGCAGCTTACGGGGGGCAGTGGAGACCCAGTACTTC. The chain has TRBV7-2 and TRBJ2-5; tentative D call: TRBD2 (7 bases). The V end lost 2 bases, the J end lost 5 bases, and 12 bases lay between the germline ends. This CDR3 is built from 14 residues. Germline-derived CDR1 and CDR2 are SGHTA and FQGNSA.

The chain uses TRBV27 and TRBJ2-3; perhaps TRBD2 as D (5 bases). There are 15 residues in the CDR3. Germline CDR1 and CDR2: MNHEY and SMNVEV (reference sequence). V lost 3 bases and J lost 4, with 14 bases in between. The CDR3 sequence is CASSLVGSRADTQYF. CDR3 in DNA: TGTGCCAGCAGTTTGGTGGGGAGTCGAGCAGATACGCAGTATTTT.

The J gene is TRBJ2-1, the V gene TRBV4-3; 9 bases are shared with TRBD2. Trimming removed 5 bases from V and 2 bases from J; junction bases left unmatched: 7. The CDR3 runs 16 residues. Germline V gene lookup returns CDR1 LGHNA and CDR2 YSLEER. This chain's CDR3 is CASSSGSGRPYNEQFF. In DNA form, the CDR3 reads TGCGCCAGCAGCTCAGGTAGCGGGAGACCCTACAATGAGCAGTTCTTC.

The rearrangement joins TRBV7-3 to TRBJ1-1; the D gene is possibly TRBD1 (6 bases). The CDR3 extends over 14 amino acids. V was trimmed by 4 bases and J by 2 bases, leaving 11 bases between them. Germline V CDR1 and CDR2: SGHTA, FQGTGA. This CDR3 is CASSYTGPNTEAFF. For the CDR3, the DNA is TGTGCCAGCAGCTATACAGGGCCCAACACTGAAGCTTTCTTT.